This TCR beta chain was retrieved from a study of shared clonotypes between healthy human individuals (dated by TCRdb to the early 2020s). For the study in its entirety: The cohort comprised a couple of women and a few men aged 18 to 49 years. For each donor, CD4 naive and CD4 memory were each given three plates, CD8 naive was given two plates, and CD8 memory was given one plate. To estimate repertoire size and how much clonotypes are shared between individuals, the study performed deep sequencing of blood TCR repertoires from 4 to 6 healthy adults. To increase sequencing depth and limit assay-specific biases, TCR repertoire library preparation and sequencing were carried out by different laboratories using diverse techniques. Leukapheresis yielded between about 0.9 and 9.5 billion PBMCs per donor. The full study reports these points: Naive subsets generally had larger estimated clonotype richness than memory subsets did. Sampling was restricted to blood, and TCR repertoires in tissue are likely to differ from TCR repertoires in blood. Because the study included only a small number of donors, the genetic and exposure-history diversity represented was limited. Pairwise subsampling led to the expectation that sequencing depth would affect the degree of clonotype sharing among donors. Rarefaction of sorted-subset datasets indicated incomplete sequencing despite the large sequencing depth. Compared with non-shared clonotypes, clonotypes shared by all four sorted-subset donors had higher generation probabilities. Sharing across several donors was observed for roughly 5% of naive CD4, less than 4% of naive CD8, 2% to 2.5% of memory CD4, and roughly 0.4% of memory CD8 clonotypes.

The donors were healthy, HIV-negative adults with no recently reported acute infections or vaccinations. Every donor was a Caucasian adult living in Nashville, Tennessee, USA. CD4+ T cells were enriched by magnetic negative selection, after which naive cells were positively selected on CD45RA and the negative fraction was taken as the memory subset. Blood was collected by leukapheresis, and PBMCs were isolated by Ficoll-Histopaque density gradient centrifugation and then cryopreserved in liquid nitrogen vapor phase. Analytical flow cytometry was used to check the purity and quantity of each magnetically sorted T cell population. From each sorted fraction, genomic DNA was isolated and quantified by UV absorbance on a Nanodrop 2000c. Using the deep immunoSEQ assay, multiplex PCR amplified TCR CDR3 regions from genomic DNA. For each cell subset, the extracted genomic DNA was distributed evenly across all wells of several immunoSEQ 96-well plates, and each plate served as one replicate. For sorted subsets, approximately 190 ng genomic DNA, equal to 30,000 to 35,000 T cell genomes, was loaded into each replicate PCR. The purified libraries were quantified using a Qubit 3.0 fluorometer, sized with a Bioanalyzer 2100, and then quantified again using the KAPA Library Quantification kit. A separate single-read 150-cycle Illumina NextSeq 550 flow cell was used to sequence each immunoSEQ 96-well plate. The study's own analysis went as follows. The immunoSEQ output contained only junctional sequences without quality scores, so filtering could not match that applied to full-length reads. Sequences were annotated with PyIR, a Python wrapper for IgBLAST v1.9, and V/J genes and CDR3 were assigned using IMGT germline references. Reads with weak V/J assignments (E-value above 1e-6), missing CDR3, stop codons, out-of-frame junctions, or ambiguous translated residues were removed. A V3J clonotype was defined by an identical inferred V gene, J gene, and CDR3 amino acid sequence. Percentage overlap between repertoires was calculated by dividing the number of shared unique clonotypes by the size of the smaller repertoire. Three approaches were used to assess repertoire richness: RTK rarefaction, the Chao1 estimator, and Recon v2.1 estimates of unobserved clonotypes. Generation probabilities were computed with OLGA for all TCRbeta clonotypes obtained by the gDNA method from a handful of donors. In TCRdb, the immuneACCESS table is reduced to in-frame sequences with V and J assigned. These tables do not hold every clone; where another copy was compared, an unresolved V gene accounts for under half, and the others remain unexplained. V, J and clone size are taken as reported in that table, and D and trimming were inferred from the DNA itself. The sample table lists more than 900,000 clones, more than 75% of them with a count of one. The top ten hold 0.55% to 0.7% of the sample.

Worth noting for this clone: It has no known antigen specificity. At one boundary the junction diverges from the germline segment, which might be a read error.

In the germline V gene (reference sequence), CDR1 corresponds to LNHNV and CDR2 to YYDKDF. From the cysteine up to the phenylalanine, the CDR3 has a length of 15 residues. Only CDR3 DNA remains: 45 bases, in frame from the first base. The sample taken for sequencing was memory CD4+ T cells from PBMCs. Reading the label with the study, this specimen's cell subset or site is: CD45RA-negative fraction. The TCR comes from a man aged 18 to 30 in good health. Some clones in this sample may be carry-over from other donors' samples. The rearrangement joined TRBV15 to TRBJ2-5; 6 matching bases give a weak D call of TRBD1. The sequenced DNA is TGTGCCACCAGCAGAGATCCAGGGGCCCCAGAGACCCGGTACTTC. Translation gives CATSRDPGAPETRYF.